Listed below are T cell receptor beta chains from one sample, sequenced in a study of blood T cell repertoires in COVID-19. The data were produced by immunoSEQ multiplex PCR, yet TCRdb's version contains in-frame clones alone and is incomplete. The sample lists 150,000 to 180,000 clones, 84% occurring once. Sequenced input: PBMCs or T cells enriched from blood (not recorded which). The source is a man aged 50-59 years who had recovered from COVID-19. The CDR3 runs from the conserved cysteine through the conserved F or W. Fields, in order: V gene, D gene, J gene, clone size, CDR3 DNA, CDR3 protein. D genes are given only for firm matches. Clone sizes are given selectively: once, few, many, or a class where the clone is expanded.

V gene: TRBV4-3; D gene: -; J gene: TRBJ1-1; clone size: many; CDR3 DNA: TGCGCCAGCAGCCCCTCGACAGGCCGAGTGAAAGCTTTCTTT; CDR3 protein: CASSPSTGRVKAFF
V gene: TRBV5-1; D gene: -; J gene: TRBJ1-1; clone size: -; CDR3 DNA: TGCGCCAGCAGCGACTTGGGCAGGGCTCGTTATAATAACACTGAAGCTTTCTTT; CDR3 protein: CASSDLGRARYNNTEAFF
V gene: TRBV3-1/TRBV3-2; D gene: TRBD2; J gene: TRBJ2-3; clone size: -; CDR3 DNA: TGTGCCAGCAGCCAACTAGCGGGGGGGCCAGATACGCAGTATTTT; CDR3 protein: CASSQLAGGPDTQYF
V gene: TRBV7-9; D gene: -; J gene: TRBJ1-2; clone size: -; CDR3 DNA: TGTGCCAGCAGCTTAGCACTAGGGGGTGAAGAGGGCTACACCTTC; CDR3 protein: CASSLALGGEEGYTF
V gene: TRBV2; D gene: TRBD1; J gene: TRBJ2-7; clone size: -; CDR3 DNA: TGTGCCAGCAGTGAATGGGACAGGGGCTACGAGCAGTACTTC; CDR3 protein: CASSEWDRGYEQYF
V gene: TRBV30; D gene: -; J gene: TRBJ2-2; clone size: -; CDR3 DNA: TGTGCCTGGAGGACCGGGGTTCAGGTCGGGGAGCTGTTTTTT; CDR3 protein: CAWRTGVQVGELFF
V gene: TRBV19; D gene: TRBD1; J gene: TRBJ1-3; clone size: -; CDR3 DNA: TGTGCCAGTAGTAGACAGGGGGCGCCGCTCTCTGGAAACACCATATATTTT; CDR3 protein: CASSRQGAPLSGNTIYF
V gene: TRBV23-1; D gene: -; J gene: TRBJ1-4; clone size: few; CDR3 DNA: TGCGCCAGCAGACTACCCCGGGACACCAAACTGTTTTTT; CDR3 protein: CASRLPRDTKLFF
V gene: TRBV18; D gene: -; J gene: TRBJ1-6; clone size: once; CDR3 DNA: TGTGCCAGCTCACCAGGGCAGGGTACGAATTCACCCCTCCACTTT; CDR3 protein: CASSPGQGTNSPLHF
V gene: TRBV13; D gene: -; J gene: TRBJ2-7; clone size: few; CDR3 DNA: TGTGCCAGCAGCTTTGGTCGGTTGCGCGAGCAGTACTTC; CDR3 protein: CASSFGRLREQYF
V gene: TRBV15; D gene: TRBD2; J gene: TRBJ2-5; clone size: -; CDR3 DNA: TGTGCCACCAGCAGAGGCTCTAGCGGGGCAGAGACCCAGTACTTC; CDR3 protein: CATSRGSSGAETQYF
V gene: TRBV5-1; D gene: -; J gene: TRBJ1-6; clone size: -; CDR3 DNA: TGCGCCAGCAGCTTCAGGGAAGCGTCTTCCTATAATTCACCCCTCCACTTT; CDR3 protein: CASSFREASSYNSPLHF
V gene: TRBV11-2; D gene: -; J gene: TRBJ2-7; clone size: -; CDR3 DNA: TGTGCCAGCAGCTTAACCTCAGGGGTAACCTCCTACGAGCAGTACTTC; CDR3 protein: CASSLTSGVTSYEQYF
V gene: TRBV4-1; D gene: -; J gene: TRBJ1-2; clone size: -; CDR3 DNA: TGCGCCAGCAGCCAAGGGGGCCCGGGAGGCTATGGCTACACCTTC; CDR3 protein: CASSQGGPGGYGYTF